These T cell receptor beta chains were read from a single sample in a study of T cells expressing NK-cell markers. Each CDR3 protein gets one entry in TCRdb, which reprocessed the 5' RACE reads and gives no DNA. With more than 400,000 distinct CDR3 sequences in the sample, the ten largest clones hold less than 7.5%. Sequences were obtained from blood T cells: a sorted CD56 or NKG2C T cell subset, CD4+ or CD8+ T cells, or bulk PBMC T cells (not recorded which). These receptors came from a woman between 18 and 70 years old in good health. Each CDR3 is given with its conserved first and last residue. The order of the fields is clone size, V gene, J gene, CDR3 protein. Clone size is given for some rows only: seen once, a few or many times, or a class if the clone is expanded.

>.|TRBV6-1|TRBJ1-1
CASSRIDPNTEAFF
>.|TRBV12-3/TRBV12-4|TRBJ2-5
CASSPFAGGGVEETQYF
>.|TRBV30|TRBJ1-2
CAWSTRYGYTF
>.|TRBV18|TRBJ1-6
CASSPVADLHNSPLHF
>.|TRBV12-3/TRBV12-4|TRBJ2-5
CASSRTQYQETQYF
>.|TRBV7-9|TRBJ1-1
CASTGQGDWGTEAFF
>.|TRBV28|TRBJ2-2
CASSLWELANTGELFF
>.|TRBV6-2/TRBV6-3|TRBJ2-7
CASSSGTEAYEQYF
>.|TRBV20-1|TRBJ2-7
CSASDSSYEQYF
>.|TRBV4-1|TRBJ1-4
CASSQQGASSHNEKLFF
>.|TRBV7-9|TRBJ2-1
CASSSPGGDEQFF
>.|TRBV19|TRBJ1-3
CASSMLQGATGNTIYF
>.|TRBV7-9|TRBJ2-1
CASSIAPGLAGIEQFF
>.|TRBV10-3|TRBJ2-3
CAISDKVEDTQYF
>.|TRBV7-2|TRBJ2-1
CASSAGTSYNEQFF
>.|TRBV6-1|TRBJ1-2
CASRLDPTLYGYTF
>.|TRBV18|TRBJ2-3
CASSERERVSTDTQYF
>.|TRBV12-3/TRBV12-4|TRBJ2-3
CASSSGGTTDTQYF
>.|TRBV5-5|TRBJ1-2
CASSLDTIGGYTF
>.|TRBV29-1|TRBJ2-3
CSVGSGAAPSTDTQYF
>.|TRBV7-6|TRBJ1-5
CASSRTGVNQPQHF
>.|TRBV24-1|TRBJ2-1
CATSAHGAGSSYNEQFF
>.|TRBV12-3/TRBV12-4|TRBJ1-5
CASSPTGVHHQPQHF
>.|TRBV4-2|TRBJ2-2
CASSQGGSGRENTGELFF
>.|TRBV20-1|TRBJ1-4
CSASVPNNEKLFF
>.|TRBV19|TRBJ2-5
CASSNSGAQETQYF
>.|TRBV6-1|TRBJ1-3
CASRGTGSGNTIYF
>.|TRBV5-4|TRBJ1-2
CASSERDRSYGYTF
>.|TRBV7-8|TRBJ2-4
CASSSRGPSKNIQYF
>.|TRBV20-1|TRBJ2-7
CSARGSSGVEEQYF
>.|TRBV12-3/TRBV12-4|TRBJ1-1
CASSFSVGNTEAFF
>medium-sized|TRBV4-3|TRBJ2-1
CASSQDSGSSYNEQFF
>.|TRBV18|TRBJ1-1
CASSPRDILNTEAFF
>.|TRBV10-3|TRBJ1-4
CAISEETGAFGEKLFF
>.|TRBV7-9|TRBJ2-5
CASSDGTSANQETQYF
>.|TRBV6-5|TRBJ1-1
CASSYGQGAPEAFF
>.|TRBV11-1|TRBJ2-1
CASSYPRDLARSYNEQFF
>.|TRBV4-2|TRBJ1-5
CASSQDGAREPQHF
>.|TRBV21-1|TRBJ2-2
CASSSVRRAGELFF
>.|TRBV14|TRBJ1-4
CASSRDRHEKLFF
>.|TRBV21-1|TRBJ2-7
CASAPVHEQYF
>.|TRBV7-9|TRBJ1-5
CASSLGTGHQPQHF
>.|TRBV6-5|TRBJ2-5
CASSSTLGRIQETQYF
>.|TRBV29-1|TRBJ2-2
CSVEEAGYGELFF
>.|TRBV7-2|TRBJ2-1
CASKASGYNEQFF
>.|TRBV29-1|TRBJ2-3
CSVTGDLTDTQYF
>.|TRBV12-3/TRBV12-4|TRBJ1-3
CASSLNNLNTIYF
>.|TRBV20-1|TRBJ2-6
CSAIKRGAGANVLTF
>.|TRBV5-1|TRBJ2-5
CASSLVTSGVMEETQYF
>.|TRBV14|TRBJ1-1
CASSPRQGWSEAFF
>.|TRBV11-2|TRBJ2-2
CASSFASLVGELFF
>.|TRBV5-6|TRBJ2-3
CASSVSGGQDTQYF
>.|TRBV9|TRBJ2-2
CASSLTGQGLAGELFF